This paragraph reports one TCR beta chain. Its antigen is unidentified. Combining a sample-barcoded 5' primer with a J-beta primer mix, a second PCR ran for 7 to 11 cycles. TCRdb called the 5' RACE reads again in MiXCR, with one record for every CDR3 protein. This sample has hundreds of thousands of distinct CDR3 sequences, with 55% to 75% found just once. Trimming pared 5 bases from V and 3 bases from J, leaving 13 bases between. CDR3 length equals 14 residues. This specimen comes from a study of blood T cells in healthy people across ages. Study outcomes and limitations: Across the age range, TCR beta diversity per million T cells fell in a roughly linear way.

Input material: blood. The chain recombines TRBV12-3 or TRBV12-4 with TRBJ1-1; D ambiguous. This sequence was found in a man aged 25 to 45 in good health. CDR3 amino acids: CASSPPWGDTEAFF. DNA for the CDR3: TGTGCCAGCAGTCCTCCCTGGGGAGACACTGAAGCTTTCTTT.